The T cell receptor (beta chain) described here comes from a study of T cells in Graves' hyperthyroidism and ophthalmopathy. Authors of the study amplified TCR beta CDR3 regions from RNA transcripts. The TCR CDR3 was amplified in a first-round RT-PCR using the HTBI primer set. TCRdb redid the calling of the multiplex PCR reads with MiXCR, one entry per CDR3 protein. This table holds roughly 570,000 distinct CDR3 sequences, 46% found once. CDR3 length equals 15 residues. Per the germline V gene, CDR1 is LNHNV and CDR2 is YYDKDF (reference sequence). V lost 3 bases and J lost 5, with 14 bases in between. Ten or more counts support this clonotype.

The sample consisted of peripheral blood or thyroid tissue (not recorded which). The chain joins TRBV15 to TRBJ1-5; D unresolved. This TCR was recovered from an adult woman with Graves' disease, either hyperthyroidism or ophthalmopathy (not recorded which). CDR3 loop: CATSRAWGDDQPQHF. The CDR3 bases are TGTGCCACCAGCAGGGCTTGGGGAGACGATCAGCCCCAGCATTTT. The full variable domain, completed using reference TRBV15 and TRBJ1-5, is DAMVIQNPRYQVTQFGKPVTLSCSQTLNHNVMYWYQQKSSQAPKLLFHYYDKDFNNEADTPDNFQSRRPNTSFCFLDIRSPGLGDTAMYLCATSRAWGDDQPQHFGDGTRLSIL.